The source of this T cell receptor beta chain is a study of T cells in Graves' hyperthyroidism and ophthalmopathy. CDR3 length equals 17 residues. The V gene's germline CDR1 is MGHRA and CDR2 YSYEKL. Amplification targeted TCR beta CDR3 regions from RNA transcripts. Carried out on the TCR CDR3, a first-round RT-PCR used the HTBI primer set. MiXCR was run by TCRdb on the multiplex PCR reads, yielding one entry per CDR3 protein. The profile shows some 770,000 distinct CDR3 sequences, roughly 17% of them singletons. A few counts support this clonotype. The antigen remains unidentified. Germline and junction disagree at one end, which may indicate a read error. Calling Graves' hyperthyroidism stable meant ophthalmopathy did not progress within 18 months. Study-wide findings and caveats: Ophthalmopathy was distinguished from stable hyperthyroidism by 13 V-J signatures. In blood, most of the thyroid clonotypes expanded above 0.001 were also present.

This TCR came from a young man with Graves' hyperthyroidism. This chain connects TRBV4-1 to TRBJ2-6, with D maybe TRBD1 (5 bases). Sequenced input: blood. This CDR3 is CASSQGSGRRGANILTF. The DNA for the CDR3 is TGCGCCAGCAGCCAAGGGTCAGGGCGTCGTGGGGCCAACATCCTGACTTTC.